Each of the 10 T cell receptor beta chains below was sequenced from the same sample in a study of blood T cell repertoires in COVID-19. Assay used: immunoSEQ multiplex PCR; TCRdb lists only in-frame clones, some missing. Seen here are about 200,000 clones, around four fifths observed once, and the top ten hold 25% to 35%. Sequenced input: peripheral blood. All receptors come from a man aged 35 to 55 with acute or convalescent COVID-19.

This clone was found a few times. V gene TRBV6-6 combines with J gene TRBJ2-1; TRBD2 aligns across 8 bases. This CDR3 comprises 13 residues. Looked up from germline, CDR1 is MNHNY and CDR2 is SVGAGI (reference sequence). The ends lost 7 bases at V and 13 bases at J; junction bases unmatched: 12. The CDR3 spells CASTYSGRGLQFF. CDR3 DNA: TGTGCCAGCACCTACAGCGGGAGAGGCCTCCAGTTCTTC.

The V and J genes are TRBV5-4 and TRBJ1-3, with D unclear. The CDR3 sequence is 14 residues long. Trimming took off 3 bases at V and 0 bases at J, with 7 bases between the two ends. CDR1 and CDR2 from the germline V gene are SGHNT and YYREEE (reference sequence). The CDR3 sequence is CASSSPSSGNTIYF. The CDR3 DNA sequence: TGTGCCAGCAGCTCGCCGAGCTCTGGAAACACCATATATTTT. The variable domain in full, completed from reference TRBV5-4 and TRBJ1-3, reads ETGVTQSPTHLIKTRGQQVTLRCSSQSGHNTVSWYQQALGQGPQFIFQYYREEENGRGNFPPRFSGLQFPNYSSELNVNALELDDSALYLCASSSPSSGNTIYFGEGSWLTVV.

The rearrangement joins TRBV4-1 to TRBJ2-7, with D possibly matching TRBD1 (5 bases). Per the germline V gene, CDR1 is MGHRA and CDR2 is YSYEKL. The CDR3 totals 15 residues. The V end lost 0 bases, the J end lost 3 bases, and 12 bases lay between the germline ends. The CDR3 reads CASSQDSAGHYEQYF. CDR3 sequence (DNA): TGCGCCAGCAGCCAAGATTCGGCAGGACACTACGAGCAGTACTTC.

This clone was detected only once. The V call is TRBV6-5, the J call TRBJ2-1; 7 bases map to TRBD2. The CDR3 has 16 amino acids. J was trimmed by 2 bases and V by 4 bases; bases with no gene match: 8. The germline gives CDR1 MNHEY, CDR2 SVGAGI. CDR3 coding DNA: TGTGCCAGCAGTTGGGGAGGGGAGAGTGCCTACAATGAGCAGTTCTTC. Encoded protein: CASSWGGESAYNEQFF.

The chain has TRBV27 and TRBJ2-2, with D tentatively TRBD2 (5 bases). V lost 1 base and J lost 0, with 12 bases in between. The CDR3 contains 17 residues. CDR1 and CDR2 (germline): MNHEY, SMNVEV (reference sequence). The CDR3 nucleotides read TGTGCCAGCAGTTTATTAATAGGGCGGGCGAACACCGGGGAGCTGTTTTTT. This encodes CASSLLIGRANTGELFF.

This chain links TRBV20-1 with TRBJ2-7; tentative D call: TRBD1 (5 bases). Looked up from germline, CDR1 is DFQATT and CDR2 is SNEGSKA (reference sequence). V lost 6 bases and J 5 bases, leaving 8 bases between the germline ends. The CDR3 covers 10 residues. The CDR3 loop reads CSAPTDEQYF. CDR3 bases: TGCAGTGCCCCGACAGACGAGCAGTACTTC.

J is TRBJ1-2 and V is TRBV2, with 7 bases matching TRBD1. V was clipped by 8 bases and J by 8 bases; unmatched bases: 8. This CDR3 is 12 amino acids long. CDR1 and CDR2 (germline): SNHLY, FYNNEI. The CDR3 region has the DNA TGTGCCAGCTTAGAGGGGGCGGAGGGCTACACCTTC. It specifies CASLEGAEGYTF.

The chain carries TRBV29-1 and TRBJ2-7, with 8 bases identical to TRBD1. V gave up 5 bases and J gave up 2 bases; unmatched junction bases: 2. Germline CDR1 reads SQVTM; CDR2 reads ANQGSEA. The CDR3 is 12 residues long. The CDR3 sequence: CSVQGQAYEQYF. Written as DNA, the CDR3 is TGCAGCGTTCAGGGACAGGCCTACGAGCAGTACTTC.

The chain carries TRBV10-3 and TRBJ1-6; TRBD1 might be the D (5 bases). In germline, CDR1 is ENHRY, CDR2 SYGVKD. V lost 10 bases and J 5 bases, leaving 21 bases between the germline ends. The CDR3 length is 16 residues. CDR3 sequence reads: CANSVQGLINNSPLHF. Here the CDR3 DNA reads TGTGCCAACAGCGTGCAGGGACTAATCAATAATTCACCCCTCCACTTT.

The chain recombines TRBV15 with TRBJ1-2, with a possible D match to TRBD1 (6 bases). Germline CDR1 and CDR2: LNHNV and YYDKDF (reference sequence). The CDR3 contains 11 residues. V was clipped by 5 bases and J by 10 bases, with 11 bases between them. The CDR3 nucleotides read TGTGCCACCAGCGGACAGAATATCTACACCTTC. This codes for CATSGQNIYTF.